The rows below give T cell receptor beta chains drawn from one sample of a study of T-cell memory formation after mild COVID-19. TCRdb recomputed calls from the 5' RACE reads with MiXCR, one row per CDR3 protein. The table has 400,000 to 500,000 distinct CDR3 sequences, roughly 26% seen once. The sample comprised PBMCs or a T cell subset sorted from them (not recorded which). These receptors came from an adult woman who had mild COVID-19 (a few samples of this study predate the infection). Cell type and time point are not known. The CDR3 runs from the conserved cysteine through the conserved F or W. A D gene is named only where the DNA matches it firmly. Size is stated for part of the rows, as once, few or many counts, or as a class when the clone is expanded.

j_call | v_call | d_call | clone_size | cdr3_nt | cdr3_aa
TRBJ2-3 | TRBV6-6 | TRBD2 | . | TGTGCCAGCAGCTTACTAGCGGGAAGGCCAGATACGCAGTATTTT | CASSLLAGRPDTQYF
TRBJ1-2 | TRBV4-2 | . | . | TGTGCCAGCAGCCAAGATCTTAAGGGGAACTATGGCTACACCTTC | CASSQDLKGNYGYTF
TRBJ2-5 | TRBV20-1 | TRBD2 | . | TGCAGTGCTAGACCCTATAAGCTAGCGGGAGGGGCCCAGTACTTC | CSARPYKLAGGAQYF
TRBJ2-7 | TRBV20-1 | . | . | TGCAGTGCTAACCCCCACTCAAATACCTACGAGCAGTACTTC | CSANPHSNTYEQYF
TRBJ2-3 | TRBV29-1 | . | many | TGCAGCGTGGAGACAGTCCCAGATACGCAGTATTTT | CSVETVPDTQYF
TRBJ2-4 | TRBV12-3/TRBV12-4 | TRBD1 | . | TGTGCCAGCAGTTTCGAGGGACAGGTTAAAAACATTCAGTACTTC | CASSFEGQVKNIQYF
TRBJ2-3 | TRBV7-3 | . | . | TGTGCCAGCAGCTCGGGGCCCGCTATAGATACGCAGTATTTT | CASSSGPAIDTQYF
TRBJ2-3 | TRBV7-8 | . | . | TGTGCCAGCAGCTTAGTGATCGATAGCACAGATACGCAGTATTTT | CASSLVIDSTDTQYF
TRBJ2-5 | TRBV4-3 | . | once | TGCGCCAGCAGCCAAGCGGGTACCCAGTACTTC | CASSQAGTQYF
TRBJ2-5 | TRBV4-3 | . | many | TGCGCCAGCAGCCAAGATATCGGTACCCAAGAGACCCAGTACTTC | CASSQDIGTQETQYF
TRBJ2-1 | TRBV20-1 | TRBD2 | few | TGCAGTGCTATCCTGGGTCGGGGGGGCCGTAATGAGCAGTTCTTC | CSAILGRGGRNEQFF
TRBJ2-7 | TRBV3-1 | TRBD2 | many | TGTGCCAGCAGCCAAGCCGGGACTAGCGGGAGGTCCAACGAGCAGTACTTC | CASSQAGTSGRSNEQYF
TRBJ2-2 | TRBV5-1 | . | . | TGCGCCAGCAAGGAGGTAGGGCAGTTGGAGCTGTTTTTT | CASKEVGQLELFF
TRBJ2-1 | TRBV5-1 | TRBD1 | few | TGCGCCAGCAGCTCCTATACAGGGGGAAATGAGCAGTTCTTC | CASSSYTGGNEQFF
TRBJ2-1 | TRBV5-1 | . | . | TGCGCCAGCATGGCAGGCTCTTTGGGGGGTGAGCAGTTCTTC | CASMAGSLGGEQFF
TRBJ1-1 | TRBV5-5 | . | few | TGTGCCAGCAGCTTGGGCCTGGTGTGGGGGGACACTGAAGCTTTCTTT | CASSLGLVWGDTEAFF
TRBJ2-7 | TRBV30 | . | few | TGTGCCTGGAGTGTAGGTCCAGCGTCCTACGAGCAGTACTTC | CAWSVGPASYEQYF
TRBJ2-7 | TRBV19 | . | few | TGTGCCAGTAGTATGGGACACTCCAATCCGCTCGGCGAGCAGTACTTC | CASSMGHSNPLGEQYF
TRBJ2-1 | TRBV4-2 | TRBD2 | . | TGTGCCAGCAGCCACCTCGGGACTAGCGGCAATGAGCAGTTCTTC | CASSHLGTSGNEQFF
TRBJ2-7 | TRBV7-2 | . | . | TGTGCCAGCAGCCCACAGGACTACGAGCAGTACTTC | CASSPQDYEQYF
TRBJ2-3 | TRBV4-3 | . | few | TGCGCCAGCAGCCAAACGGACAGTCGCACAGATACGCAGTATTTT | CASSQTDSRTDTQYF
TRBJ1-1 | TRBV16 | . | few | TGTGCCAGCAGCCAATCCACAACGGGCGCTGAGTTCTTT | CASSQSTTGAEFF
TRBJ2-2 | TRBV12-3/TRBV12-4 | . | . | TGTGCCAGCAGTCCACCAGGGTTGTCGGCGGCGGGCGCCGGGGAGCTGTTTTTT | CASSPPGLSAAGAGELFF
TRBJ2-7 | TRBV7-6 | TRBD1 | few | TGTGCCAGCAGCCGATCGGGACAGGGGGCGTTGAGGATCTACGAGCAGTACTTC | CASSRSGQGALRIYEQYF
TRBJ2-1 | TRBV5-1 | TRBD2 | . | TGCGCCAGCTGCCCTGCCGGGACTAGCAGCGATGAGCAGTTCTTC | CASCPAGTSSDEQFF
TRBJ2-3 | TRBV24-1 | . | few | TGTGCCACCAGTGATTTCGCGGATACGCAGTATTTT | CATSDFADTQYF
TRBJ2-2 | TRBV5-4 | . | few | TGTGCCAGCAGACTAGGGGGGTTGGGTAACACCGGGGAGCTGTTTTTT | CASRLGGLGNTGELFF
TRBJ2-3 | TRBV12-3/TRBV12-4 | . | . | TGTGCCAGCAGTTTCAAGGGGGCAGATACGCAGTATTTT | CASSFKGADTQYF
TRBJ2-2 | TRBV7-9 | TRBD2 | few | TGTGCCAGCAGCCGAGACTCTAGCGGATACACCGGGGAGCTGTTTTTT | CASSRDSSGYTGELFF
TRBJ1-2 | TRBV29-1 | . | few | TGCAGCGTTCTTGGGAGGGAGGACTATGGCTACACCTTC | CSVLGREDYGYTF
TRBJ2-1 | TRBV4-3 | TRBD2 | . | TGCGCCAGCAGCCGGCACGGGGACCTGACTAGCGGGAGTGTCTACAATGAGCAGTTCTTC | CASSRHGDLTSGSVYNEQFF
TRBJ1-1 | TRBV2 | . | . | TGTGCCAGCAGTGTAGCGGGGCAGGGTGAAGCTTTCTTT | CASSVAGQGEAFF
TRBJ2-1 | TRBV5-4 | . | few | TGTGCCAGCAGCTTGGACGACGGGGTCGGTGAGCAGTTCTTC | CASSLDDGVGEQFF
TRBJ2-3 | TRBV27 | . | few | TGTGCCAGCCGCGGACCCTCCTATACGCAGTATTTT | CASRGPSYTQYF
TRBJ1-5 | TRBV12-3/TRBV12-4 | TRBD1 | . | TGTGCCAGCAGTTTGTGGACAGGAGATCAGCCCCAGCATTTT | CASSLWTGDQPQHF
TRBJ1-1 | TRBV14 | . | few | TGTGCCAGCAGCCAAGATCCATGGGGTCGCGCTGAAGCTTTCTTT | CASSQDPWGRAEAFF
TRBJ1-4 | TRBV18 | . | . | TGTGCCAGCTCACGGGACAAGAATAATGAAAAACTGTTTTTT | CASSRDKNNEKLFF
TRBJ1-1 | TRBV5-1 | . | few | TGCGCCAGCAGCCCCCAGGACGGACACCTAACCCGGAACACTGAAGCTTTCTTT | CASSPQDGHLTRNTEAFF
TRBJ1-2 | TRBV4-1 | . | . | TGCGCCAGCAGCCAATACGACAGCTATGGCTACACCTTC | CASSQYDSYGYTF
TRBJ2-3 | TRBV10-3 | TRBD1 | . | TGTGCCACCAGACAGGGAACCACAGATACGCAGTATTTT | CATRQGTTDTQYF
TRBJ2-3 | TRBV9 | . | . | TGTGCCAGCAGCGTAGGACAGAGCACAGATACGCAGTATTTT | CASSVGQSTDTQYF
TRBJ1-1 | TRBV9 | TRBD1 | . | TGTGCCAGCGGACGAGACAGGGACACTGAAGCTTTCTTT | CASGRDRDTEAFF
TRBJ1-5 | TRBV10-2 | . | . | TGCGCCAGCAGTGAGCAGGCCCGCAATCAGCCCCAGCATTTT | CASSEQARNQPQHF
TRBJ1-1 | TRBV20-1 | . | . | TGCGGTGCTAGAGTCGCTAGTCCAAAGGAAGTAAAGGCTGAAGCTTTCTTT | CGARVASPKEVKAEAFF
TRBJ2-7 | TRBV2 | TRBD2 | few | TGTGCCAGCAGCCAATCCTCGAGCGGGAGCTCGTTCGAGCAGTACTTC | CASSQSSSGSSFEQYF
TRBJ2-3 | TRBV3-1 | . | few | TGTGCCAGCAGCCAAGATCCCGCCCTCGGTACAGATACGCAGTATTTT | CASSQDPALGTDTQYF
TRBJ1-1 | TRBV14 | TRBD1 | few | TGTGCCAGCAGCCGAACAGGACAGGGGAGCACTGAAGCTTTCTTT | CASSRTGQGSTEAFF
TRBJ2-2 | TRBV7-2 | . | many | TGTGCCAGCAGCCCGTCGCCCACCGGGGAGCTGTTTTTT | CASSPSPTGELFF
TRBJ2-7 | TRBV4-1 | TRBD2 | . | TGCGCCAGCAGCTCGGGACTAGCCCGCCCCCCCTACGAGCAGTACTTC | CASSSGLARPPYEQYF
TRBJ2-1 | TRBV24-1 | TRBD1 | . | TGTGCCACCTCGGGACAGGGTGTAAATGAGCAGTTCTTC | CATSGQGVNEQFF
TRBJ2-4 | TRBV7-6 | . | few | TGTGCCAGCAGCTTAGGCCGGGGAGGCGGAAACATTCAGTACTTC | CASSLGRGGGNIQYF
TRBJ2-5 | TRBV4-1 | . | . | TGCGCCAGCAGCCCATCACCTTGGACCTCGGAGACCCAGTACTTC | CASSPSPWTSETQYF
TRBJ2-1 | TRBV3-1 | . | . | TGTGCCAGCAGCCCTAAAGCCGGGAATAGCTTGGGTGGTGAGCAGTTCTTC | CASSPKAGNSLGGEQFF
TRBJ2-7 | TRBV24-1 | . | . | TGTGCCACCAGTGATGCCACAACCGCGCGCTACGAGCAGTACTTC | CATSDATTARYEQYF
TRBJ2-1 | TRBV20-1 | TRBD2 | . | TGCAGTGCTGGTCGCGGGAGTGAGCAGTTCTTC | CSAGRGSEQFF
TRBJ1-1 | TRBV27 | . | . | TGTGCCAGCAGTTTGGGGACTACAGGGTTAACTAACACTGAAGCTTTCTTT | CASSLGTTGLTNTEAFF
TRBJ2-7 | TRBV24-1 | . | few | TGTGCCACCAGTGACACAAGCGACACCTACGAGCAGTACTTC | CATSDTSDTYEQYF
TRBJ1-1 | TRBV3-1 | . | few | TGTGCCAGCGCTCGCCGGGGTGAAGCTTTCTTT | CASARRGEAFF
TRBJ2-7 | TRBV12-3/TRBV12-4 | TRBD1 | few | TGTGCCAGCAGTTTGCGGGACAGGGGCAACGAGCAGTACTTC | CASSLRDRGNEQYF